These 30 T cell receptor beta chains were all obtained from the same sample, sequenced in a study of T cell responses to AZD1222 COVID-19 vaccine. The repertoire was sequenced with immunoSEQ multiplex PCR; TCRdb's copy has only in-frame clones and lacks some. Found here are approximately 140,000 clones, about 91% of them singletons; the top ten hold around 2.7%. The sequencing here drew on peripheral blood, taken on day 0 of AZD1222 vaccination. These receptor sequences come from an adult in good health.

The CDR3, as DNA: TGTGCCAGCAAGAGAATATCCCACACAGATACGCAGTATTTT. Its translation is CASKRISHTDTQYF. The chain couples TRBV7-8 to TRBJ2-3, with no clear D. The CDR3 spans 14 residues. Germline V gene lookup returns CDR1 SGHVS and CDR2 FQNEAQ. V lost 7 bases, J lost 2 bases, and 13 bases lay in between.

The chain uses TRBV12-3 or TRBV12-4 and TRBJ2-7; 7 nucleotides match TRBD2. The CDR3 extends over 12 amino acids. The V segment lost 10 bases and the J segment 0 bases; nucleotides outside the gene matches: 3. CDR3 residues: CAIRTSSYEQYF. CDR3 DNA: TGTGCCATACGGACTAGCTCCTACGAGCAGTACTTC.

The V and J genes are TRBV5-1 and TRBJ1-4; TRBD1 matches 8 bases. The CDR3 length is 19 residues. The J segment lost 4 bases and the V segment lost 0 bases, leaving 14 bases of the junction unmatched. The germline V gene has CDR1 SGHRS and CDR2 YFSETQ. The CDR3 DNA is TGCGCCAGCAGCTTGGGGACAGGGCCCCTTTATAAATATAATGAAAAACTGTTTTTT. Its protein is CASSLGTGPLYKYNEKLFF.

The chain joins TRBV7-2 to TRBJ1-4; D unclear. Germline lookup yields CDR1 SGHTA and CDR2 FQGNSA. This CDR3 is built from 13 residues. Between the trimmed V and J ends, which lost 5 bases and 13 bases, there was a span of 17 bases. The CDR3 spells CASSPGVPFLLFF. The CDR3 DNA reads as TGTGCCAGCAGCCCTGGGGTGCCATTTTTACTGTTTTTT.

The chain is built from TRBV5-1 and TRBJ1-6, with TRBD1 identical over 8 bases. V was clipped by 0 bases and J by 9 bases; unmatched bases: 2. This CDR3 has 14 residues. CDR1 and CDR2 (germline): SGHRS, YFSETQ. The CDR3 nucleotides read TGCGCCAGCAGCTTGGAGACAGGGGTTTCACCCCTCCACTTT. Translation gives CASSLETGVSPLHF.

The gene calls are TRBV5-6 and TRBJ2-7; maybe TRBD2 (6 bases). This CDR3 region has 15 residues. Trimming pared 0 bases from V and 2 bases from J, leaving 12 bases between. Germline V gene lookup returns CDR1 SGHDT and CDR2 YYEEEE. The CDR3 DNA follows: TGTGCCAGCAGCTTGGTGCGGGGCAGGACCTACGAGCAGTACTTC. Its translation: CASSLVRGRTYEQYF.

The gene calls are TRBV12-3 or TRBV12-4 and TRBJ1-1; D is possibly TRBD1 (6 bases). The CDR3 is made up of 13 amino acids. Trimming removed 6 bases at V and 6 bases at J, with 14 bases between. The chain's CDR3 is CASRLQGISEAFF. In DNA form, the CDR3 reads TGTGCCAGCAGGCTACAGGGTATCTCTGAAGCTTTCTTT.

This chain joins TRBV24-1 and TRBJ1-6, with D perhaps TRBD1 (5 bases). From germline, CDR1 is KGHDR and CDR2 SFDVKD. Between the trimmed V and J ends, which lost 0 bases and 10 bases, there was a span of 6 bases. The CDR3 runs to 13 residues. The CDR3 nucleotides read TGTGCCACCAGTGATTTGCAGGGATCACCCCTCCACTTT. Its translation: CATSDLQGSPLHF.

The rearrangement uses TRBV3-1 (or the pseudogene TRBV3-2) and TRBJ1-6; D gene unclear. The CDR3 runs 15 residues. Germline CDR1 LGHDT, CDR2 YNNKEL (reference sequence). V was trimmed by 4 bases and J by 7 bases, leaving 14 bases between them. CDR3 residues: CASSRSHTINSPLHF. The CDR3 DNA reads TGTGCCAGCAGCCGCTCACATACCATAAATTCACCCCTCCACTTT.

This clone came up a few times. The J gene is TRBJ2-7, the V gene TRBV7-2; 9 positions match TRBD1. This CDR3 contains 14 residues. Germline CDR1 SGHTA, CDR2 FQGNSA. V was clipped by 2 bases and J by 3 bases; unmatched bases: 2. Here the CDR3 reads CASSLRDRVYEQYF. The CDR3, as DNA: TGTGCCAGCAGCTTAAGGGACAGGGTCTACGAGCAGTACTTC. Full variable domain (outside the CDR3, taken from reference TRBV7-2 and TRBJ2-7): GAGVSQSPSNKVTEKGKDVELRCDPISGHTALYWYRQSLGQGLEFLIYFQGNSAPDKSGLPSDRFSAERTGGSVSTLTIQRTQQEDSAVYLCASSLRDRVYEQYFGPGTRLTVT.

This chain uses TRBV27 with TRBJ2-4; D not certain. The CDR3 totals 15 residues. V was clipped by 5 bases and J by 0 bases, with 11 bases between them. CDR1 and CDR2 from the germline V gene are MNHEY and SMNVEV (reference sequence). CDR3 sequence (DNA): TGTGCCAGCAGTACCCGGGTGATAGCCAAAAACATTCAGTACTTC. This encodes CASSTRVIAKNIQYF.

The V call is TRBV27, the J call TRBJ1-4; D call uncertain. There are 14 residues in the CDR3. The V and J ends lost 5 bases and 4 bases respectively, with 11 bases between them. Per germline, CDR1 MNHEY and CDR2 SMNVEV (reference sequence). Written as DNA, the CDR3 is TGTGCCAGCAGTCCTTCCCCCTATAATGAAAAACTGTTTTTT. Amino acids: CASSPSPYNEKLFF.

The chain is built from TRBV19 and TRBJ2-1, with D unclear. The CDR3 contains 14 residues. V lost 7 bases and J lost 4, with 14 bases in between. CDR1 is LNHDA, CDR2 SQIVND, per germline (reference sequence). As DNA, the CDR3 is TGTGCCAGTACAAGGGAAGCGCGTTACAATGAGCAGTTCTTC. Its protein is CASTREARYNEQFF. Full variable domain (outside the CDR3, taken from reference TRBV19 and TRBJ2-1): DGGITQSPKYLFRKEGQNVTLSCEQNLNHDAMYWYRQDPGQGLRLIYYSQIVNDFQKGDIAEGYSVSREKKESFPLTVTSAQKNPTAFYLCASTREARYNEQFFGPGTRLTVL.

J is TRBJ1-5 and V is TRBV9; 9 bases match TRBD1. CDR3 length: 16 residues. The germline gives CDR1 SGDLS, CDR2 YYNGEE. Losses at the gene ends were 4 bases for V and 0 bases for J; bases not matched to a gene: 5. This chain's CDR3 is CASSPSTGGSNQPQHF. In DNA form, the CDR3 reads TGTGCCAGCAGCCCCTCGACAGGGGGTAGCAATCAGCCCCAGCATTTT.

The rearrangement links TRBV11-3 to TRBJ2-5, with TRBD2 matching over 14 bases. CDR1 and CDR2 (germline): SGHNT, YENEEA. This CDR3 comprises 14 residues. The V gene end was trimmed by 5 bases and the J gene end by 9 bases; junction bases not matched to a gene: 5. CDR3 region: CASSLGLAGGAQYF. The CDR3 DNA is TGTGCCAGCAGCCTAGGACTAGCGGGGGGAGCCCAGTACTTC.

V is TRBV5-5 and J is TRBJ1-2, with D tentatively TRBD1 (5 bases). The germline CDR1 and CDR2 sequences are SGHKS and YYEKEE (reference sequence). The CDR3 contains 15 residues. Trimming shortened V by 4 bases and J by 0 bases, and 13 bases separated the two germline ends. CDR3 protein: CASSPSGDANYGYTF. In nucleotides, the CDR3 is TGTGCCAGCAGCCCGTCGGGGGACGCTAACTATGGCTACACCTTC.

The rearrangement links TRBV5-4 to TRBJ2-7; tentatively, D is TRBD2 (5 bases). The CDR3 length is 13 residues. Trimming took 0 bases from V and 8 from J, leaving 12 bases between them. Germline V CDR1 and CDR2: SGHNT, YYREEE (reference sequence). DNA of the CDR3: TGTGCCAGCAGCTTGGCGGCAGGAGGTCAGCAGTACTTC. Residues: CASSLAAGGQQYF.

The rearrangement joins TRBV11-3 to TRBJ1-2; possible D gene TRBD1, 5 bases. The CDR3 runs to 13 residues. V lost 5 bases and J 2 bases, leaving 9 bases between the germline ends. Germline V gene sequence: CDR1 SGHNT, CDR2 YENEEA. CDR3 loop: CASSGRVNYGYTF. CDR3 nucleotides: TGTGCCAGCAGCGGCAGGGTCAACTATGGCTACACCTTC.

The CDR3 protein is CASSPGHTVEKLFF. As DNA, the CDR3 is TGTGCCAGCTCACCAGGTCACACGGTGGAAAAACTGTTTTTT. The chain combines TRBV18 with TRBJ1-4; D unclear. The CDR3 has 14 residues. The V end lost 2 bases, the J end lost 8 bases, and 12 bases lay between the germline ends. Germline V lookup: CDR1 KGHSH, CDR2 LQKENI.

The chain combines TRBV7-2 with TRBJ1-2; 7 nucleotides match TRBD1. The CDR3 contains 13 residues. V trimming: 5 bases; J trimming: 0 bases; junction bases outside the gene matches: 0. Germline lookup yields CDR1 SGHTA and CDR2 FQGNSA. The CDR3 is CASSQGANYGYTF. The CDR3 nucleotides are TGTGCCAGCAGCCAGGGGGCTAACTATGGCTACACCTTC.

This rearrangement joins TRBV5-1 to TRBJ2-1, with 7 positions matching TRBD1. J was trimmed by 2 bases and V by 4 bases; bases with no gene match: 3. Per the germline V gene, CDR1 is SGHRS and CDR2 is YFSETQ. The CDR3 has 14 residues. This chain's CDR3 is CASSIGTAYNEQFF. The CDR3 DNA reads as TGCGCCAGCAGCATCGGGACAGCCTACAATGAGCAGTTCTTC.

V usage is TRBV11-3 and J usage is TRBJ2-3; D is possibly TRBD2 (5 bases). CDR1 is SGHNT and CDR2 is YENEEA in the germline V gene. The V end was cut by 3 bases, the J end by 0 bases, with 10 bases between. This CDR3 is 15 amino acids long. CDR3 nucleotides: TGTGCCAGCAGCTTTCGAGGGTCTAGCACAGATACGCAGTATTTT. Translating gives CASSFRGSSTDTQYF.

A single count supports this clone. The V and J genes are TRBV7-9 and TRBJ1-6, with a weak D call TRBD1 (6 bases). Germline CDR1 is SEHNR and CDR2 is FQNEAQ (reference sequence). Trimming took off 6 bases at V and 8 bases at J, with 8 bases between the two ends. The CDR3 has 12 residues. CDR3 bases: TGTGCCAGCAGTAGGGGGGATTCACCCCTCCACTTT. It translates to CASSRGDSPLHF.

This chain links TRBV27 with TRBJ1-2, with a tentative D call TRBD1 (6 bases). CDR1 and CDR2 from the germline V gene are MNHEY and SMNVEV (reference sequence). There are 12 residues in the CDR3. Trimming shortened V by 2 bases and J by 5 bases, and 6 bases separated the two germline ends. For the CDR3, the DNA is TGTGCCAGCAGTTTAAGGGGGTATGGCTACACCTTC. This sequence encodes CASSLRGYGYTF.

This clone was seen just once. V is TRBV4-2 and J is TRBJ1-5; possibly TRBD1 for D (6 bases). The CDR3 is 16 residues long. Germline V CDR1 and CDR2: LGHNA, YNFKEQ. The germline V and J ends were trimmed by 0 bases and 6 bases, with 15 bases remaining between them. The CDR3 sequence: CASSQDIGGGGQPQHF. The CDR3 DNA sequence: TGTGCCAGCAGCCAAGATATCGGAGGGGGGGGTCAGCCCCAGCATTTT.

This rearrangement joins TRBV4-1 to TRBJ2-2; either TRBD1 or TRBD2 may supply D (5 bases each). The CDR3 has 15 amino acids. V was clipped by 4 bases and J by 7 bases, with 16 bases between them. Per germline, CDR1 MGHRA and CDR2 YSYEKL. CDR3 sequence reads: CASSRGPGNDGELFF. The CDR3 region has the DNA TGCGCCAGCAGCCGGGGCCCGGGGAACGACGGGGAGCTGTTTTTT.

The rearrangement links TRBV5-4 to TRBJ2-3; 12 nucleotides agree with TRBD2. The CDR3 runs 16 residues. Trimming at V came to 5 bases and at J to 2 bases, leaving 6 bases not matched to a gene. Germline CDR1 is SGHNT and CDR2 is YYREEE (reference sequence). The CDR3 loop reads CASRARLAGATDTQYF. CDR3 nucleotides: TGTGCCAGCAGAGCTAGACTAGCGGGGGCCACAGATACGCAGTATTTT.

J is TRBJ2-1 and V is TRBV14; no firm D call. Trimming stripped 4 bases from V and 8 bases from J, with 12 bases between. The CDR3 extends over 13 amino acids. CDR1 SGHDN and CDR2 FVKESK come from the germline V gene. CDR3 coding DNA: TGTGCCAGCAGCCGGCAATACGAGGATGAGCAGTTCTTC. Protein: CASSRQYEDEQFF.

The rearrangement uses TRBV1 and TRBJ2-7; TRBD1, the table's D call, was not compared with the DNA. TRBV1 is reported as a pseudogene. There are 14 residues in the CDR3. CDR3 bases: TGCACCAGCAGCCCTCCACAAAGCTCCTACGAGCAGTACTTC. As protein: CTSSPPQSSYEQYF.

CDR3 nucleotide sequence: TGTGCCAGCAGCGAGGGACCTACGAACACTGAAGCTTTCTTT. It specifies CASSEGPTNTEAFF. The V call is TRBV7-3, the J call TRBJ1-1; D may be TRBD1 (5 bases). Germline CDR1 SGHTA, CDR2 FQGTGA. Trimming took 5 bases from V and 1 from J, leaving 11 bases between them. There are 14 residues in the CDR3.